These T cell receptor beta chains were read from a single sample in a study of patients and donors after allogeneic stem cell transplantation. TCRdb called the RT-PCR reads again in MiXCR, with one record for every CDR3 protein. The data hold about 960,000 distinct CDR3 sequences, with roughly 18% observed a single time. Sequencing was done on a sample of blood, either unsorted or a sorted T cell fraction (not recorded which). The origin of the receptors is a human donor who was either an allogeneic HSCT recipient or a stem cell or donor lymphocyte infusion donor (not recorded which). It is not recorded whose cells these are; they may come from a transplant donor. Both conserved end residues are part of each CDR3. The D gene is left open where the match is weak. Clone size is stated in some rows and not others, as once, few, many or a class when expanded.

CDR3 protein,CDR3 DNA,D gene,clone size,J gene,V gene
CASSLRCYEQYF,TGTGCCAGCAGTTTACGGTGCTACGAGCAGTACTTC,NA,NA,TRBJ2-7,TRBV27
CATSEPIGQAYGYTF,TGTGCCACCAGTGAACCCATCGGACAGGCCTATGGCTACACCTTC,TRBD1,few,TRBJ1-2,TRBV24-1
CASSFRTGKNTEAFF,TGTGCCAGCAGTTTCCGGACAGGAAAGAACACTGAAGCTTTCTTT,TRBD1,NA,TRBJ1-1,TRBV27
CASSLGSLAGVNEQFF,TGCGCCAGCAGCTTGGGTTCGCTAGCGGGAGTAAATGAGCAGTTCTTC,TRBD2,NA,TRBJ2-1,TRBV5-1
CASSVDNTDTQYF,TGTGCCAGCAGCGTAGATAATACAGATACGCAGTATTTT,NA,NA,TRBJ2-3,TRBV9
CASSLVSNLESRANTIYF,TGCGCCAGCAGCTTGGTCTCTAACCTGGAGAGCCGAGCAAACACCATATATTTT,NA,NA,TRBJ1-3,TRBV5-1
CASSTTSGRGTQYF,TGTGCCAGCAGTACGACTAGCGGGAGGGGTACGCAGTATTTT,TRBD2,many,TRBJ2-3,TRBV6-1
CATQLGSDFTDTQYF,TGTGCCACCCAGCTGGGATCCGACTTCACAGATACGCAGTATTTT,NA,many,TRBJ2-3,TRBV24-1
CASSFPDGTDTQYF,TGTGCCAGCAGTTTCCCGGACGGCACAGATACGCAGTATTTT,NA,few,TRBJ2-3,TRBV7-9
CSVPGQQFSEAFF,TGCAGTGTACCGGGACAGCAATTTTCTGAAGCTTTCTTT,TRBD1,few,TRBJ1-1,TRBV20-1
CASSQSRLAGSEQFF,TGTGCCAGCAGCCAATCCCGACTAGCTGGGAGTGAGCAGTTCTTC,TRBD2,NA,TRBJ2-1,TRBV7-9
CASYHGLAGEGYF,TGTGCCAGCTACCACGGGCTAGCGGGAGAGGGGTACTTC,TRBD2,many,TRBJ2-7,TRBV12-3/TRBV12-4
CSVDLLRGSYGYTF,TGCAGCGTCGACCTACTCAGGGGTTCCTATGGCTACACCTTC,NA,few,TRBJ1-2,TRBV29-1
CASSFTGGQAKNIQYF,TGCGCCAGCAGCTTTACAGGGGGCCAGGCCAAAAACATTCAGTACTTC,TRBD1,NA,TRBJ2-4,TRBV5-1
CAVSGGANTEAFF,TGTGCCGTATCCGGGGGGGCCAACACTGAAGCTTTCTTT,NA,NA,TRBJ1-1,TRBV28